This T cell receptor beta chain comes out of a study of blood T cell repertoires in COVID-19. Study background: In each case, the material was cDNA or gDNA derived from T cells, B-cell-depleted T cells, or PBMCs.

This CDR3 contains 11 residues. The germline V gene encodes CDR1 DFQATT and CDR2 SNEGSKA (reference sequence). With 0 bases removed from V and 8 bases from J, the gap between germline ends came to 6 bases. Per the original data handling: Reference gene primer amplification gave estimated nucleated cell counts. The method was immunoSEQ multiplex PCR; TCRdb's version includes in-frame clones alone and lacks a portion of them. The V and J calls and clone size were taken over from that table, and D and trimming were inferred from the DNA. Of fewer than 110,000 clones listed, nearly 85% are singletons. Sequenced sample: peripheral blood. This rearrangement joins TRBV20-1 to TRBJ2-3; D is unresolved. This receptor was taken from a human donor in a cohort sampled during active or convalescent COVID-19. CDR3 sequence (DNA): TGCAGTGCTAGAGATGCGCCTACGCAGTATTTT. It specifies CSARDAPTQYF.